The entry below gives a single TCR beta chain sequence along with its context. Described time point: patch test 3, about 24 weeks after DPC sensitization. Treatment reported: therapeutic diphenylcyclopropenone sensitization with weekly scalp DPC. This specimen comes from a study of human T cells and chemical hapten exposure. As for the study in general: Donors were sensitized with 2% DPC on the upper inner arm. Upper back patch tests used 0.01% DPC, scored after 6 days.

Trimming removed 4 bases from V and 0 bases from J; junction bases left unmatched: 3. The CDR3 consists of 16 residues. Germline CDR1 and CDR2: SEHNR and FQNEAQ (reference sequence). MiXCR, run by TCRdb on the RACE reads, gives a single entry per CDR3 protein. The data show some 91,000 distinct CDR3 sequences, with less than 35% seen just once and 9% to 12% held by the top ten. The input for sequencing was whole blood, taken in connection with sensitization to the hapten diphenylcyclopropenone (DPC). This TCR was recovered from a man aged 35 to 55 with alopecia areata. Some clones in this sample may be carry-over from other donors' samples. J is TRBJ2-3 and V is TRBV7-9; TRBD2 aligns across 11 bases. Written as DNA, the CDR3 is TGTGCCAGCAGCTCCAGGACTAGCGGGAGCACAGATACGCAGTATTTT. Residues: CASSSRTSGSTDTQYF.